The sequence of this T cell receptor beta chain was determined in a study of T cells in localized non-small cell lung cancer. In its sample, this clone was seen a few times. The table came from immunoSEQ multiplex PCR; TCRdb's copy has only in-frame clones and leaves some out. The repertoire consists of roughly 1,100 clones, with 31% occurring once and the leading ten covering about 30%. With 7 bases removed from V and 12 bases from J, the gap between germline ends came to 18 bases. The CDR3 runs to 12 residues. Per germline, CDR1 WSHSY and CDR2 SAAADI. This chain connects TRBV10-2 to TRBJ2-5, with D tentatively TRBD2 (5 bases). The sequenced sample was normal lung tissue next to the tumor, obtained before any cancer treatment. The sequence was obtained from a man aged 40 to 70 with stage I squamous cell lung carcinoma. CDR3 residues: CASTDSSRGKYF. Written as DNA, the CDR3 is TGCGCCAGCACCGACTCCAGCAGAGGGAAGTACTTC.